Presented here are 28 T cell receptor beta chains from one specimen sequenced in a study of cytotoxic CD8 clonotypes in ibrutinib-treated CLL. Data came from immunoSEQ multiplex PCR; TCRdb stores just in-frame clones and leaves some out. The sample carries around 25,000 clones, around 69% recorded once. The sequenced sample was PBMCs, obtained at disease progression, from a patient treated with ibrutinib. Receptor source: a human donor with chronic lymphocytic leukemia.

The chain uses TRBV18 and TRBJ2-6; TRBD1 or TRBD2 may be the D gene (5 bases each). The CDR3 is 17 residues long. V lost 0 bases and J lost 0, with 9 bases in between. The germline V gene has CDR1 KGHSH and CDR2 LQKENI. CDR3 loop: CASSPPAGTSGANVLTF. Here the CDR3 DNA reads TGTGCCAGCTCACCACCGGCTGGGACCTCTGGGGCCAACGTCCTGACTTTC.

V is TRBV4-1 and J is TRBJ1-1; the match to TRBD1 covers 7 bases. Germline trimming cut 5 bases from V and 1 base from J; bases unmatched to any gene: 13. This CDR3 is 17 amino acids long. Germline assignment: CDR1 MGHRA and CDR2 YSYEKL. The CDR3 sequence is CASSSTEGGRSNTEAFF. DNA for the CDR3: TGCGCCAGCAGCTCTACAGAAGGGGGCAGGTCGAACACTGAAGCTTTCTTT.

In its sample, this clone was seen once. The genes are TRBV5-1 and TRBJ2-3; tentative D call: TRBD2 (5 bases). Germline V CDR1 and CDR2: SGHRS, YFSETQ. The length of the CDR3 is 15 residues. Trimming cost V 4 bases and J 6 bases, with 18 bases left between them. CDR3 protein: CASSPVERTGDTQYF. Here the CDR3 DNA reads TGCGCCAGCAGCCCCGTGGAGCGGACTGGTGATACGCAGTATTTT.

This clone appeared a single time. V gene TRBV5-6 combines with J gene TRBJ2-7, with D perhaps TRBD1 (5 bases). The CDR3 runs 14 residues. V lost 3 bases, J lost 4 bases, and 14 bases lay in between. Germline assignment: CDR1 SGHDT and CDR2 YYEEEE. CDR3 DNA: TGTGCCAGCAGCTGGGGCTCTATAATGTACGAGCAGTACTTC. Its translation is CASSWGSIMYEQYF.

V and J are TRBV2 and TRBJ2-5; tentative D call: TRBD1 (6 bases). The CDR3 consists of 12 residues. CDR1 SNHLY and CDR2 FYNNEI come from the germline V gene. Trimming cost V 7 bases and J 2 bases, with 8 bases left between them. The CDR3 DNA reads as TGTGCCAGCACAGGGGATCAAGAGACCCAGTACTTC. Its translation is CASTGDQETQYF.

The chain employs TRBV4-2 and TRBJ1-1; D is ambiguous. Deletions cut 0 bases from V and 2 bases from J, with 7 bases between. The length of the CDR3 is 14 residues. Germline CDR1 is LGHNA and CDR2 is YNFKEQ. CDR3 loop: CASSQEGINTEAFF. CDR3 sequence (DNA): TGTGCCAGCAGCCAAGAGGGGATTAACACTGAAGCTTTCTTT.

This clone is deemed medium-sized (0.01 to 0.1%). The chain uses TRBV5-1 and TRBJ1-1; perhaps TRBD1 as D (6 bases). The germline V and J ends were trimmed by 5 bases and 2 bases, with 13 bases remaining between them. From germline, CDR1 is SGHRS and CDR2 YFSETQ. The CDR3 is 14 residues long. The CDR3 sequence is CASRQGQLNTEAFF. The CDR3 DNA sequence: TGCGCCAGCAGACAAGGACAGTTAAACACTGAAGCTTTCTTT.

In this sample, this clone turned up a few times. The V and J genes are TRBV30 and TRBJ1-3; D unclear. V was clipped by 0 bases and J by 4 bases, with 4 bases between them. This CDR3 region has 12 residues. The V gene's germline CDR1 is GTSNPN and CDR2 SVGIG (reference sequence). The CDR3 DNA is TGTGCCTGGAGTGTAGCCGGAAACACCATATATTTT. It yields the protein CAWSVAGNTIYF.

J is TRBJ2-7 and V is TRBV4-1; 8 bases are a match to TRBD2. The CDR3 consists of 17 residues. The ends lost 0 bases at V and 1 base at J; junction bases unmatched: 8. The germline gives CDR1 MGHRA, CDR2 YSYEKL. For the CDR3, the DNA is TGCGCCAGCAGCCAAGAGGGCCCGGCTAGCGGGTCCTACGAGCAGTACTTC. It encodes CASSQEGPASGSYEQYF.

This clone was seen a single time. One end of the junction varies from germline; a read error may be responsible. This chain links TRBV7-7 with TRBJ1-2, with 7 bases aligning to TRBD1. The CDR3 runs 13 residues. Germline values: CDR1 SSHAT, CDR2 FNYEAQ (reference sequence). Written as DNA, the CDR3 is TGTGCCAGCAGCTCGGGCCTTGGGACAGACTTTTCCTTC. Protein product: CASSSGLGTDFSF. The entire variable domain, with the rest obtained from reference TRBV7-7 and TRBJ1-2, is as follows: GAGVSQSPRYKVTKRGQDVTLRCDPISSHATLYWYQQALGQGPEFLTYFNYEAQPDKSGLPSDRFSAERPEGSISTLTIQRTEQRDSAMYRCASSSGLGTDFSFGSGTRLTVV.

The V call is TRBV15, the J call TRBJ1-5; a weak D match, TRBD1 (6 bases). Germline loops: CDR1 LNHNV, CDR2 YYDKDF (reference sequence). The ends were cut back, 0 bases at V and 7 bases at J, with 13 bases in the middle. There are 15 residues in the CDR3. The CDR3 region has the DNA TGTGCCACCAGCAGAGATTTGGGGGCGCTGCAGCCCCAGCATTTT. Its translation is CATSRDLGALQPQHF.

V gene TRBV2 combines with J gene TRBJ1-2; no definite D call. Germline V gene lookup returns CDR1 SNHLY and CDR2 FYNNEI. This CDR3 comprises 14 residues. V was pared by 6 bases and J by 3 bases, with 14 bases between. As DNA, the CDR3 is TGTGCCAGCAGCGCCCAGGCCGGAGACTATGGCTACACCTTC. Translating gives CASSAQAGDYGYTF.

The gene calls are TRBV4-1 and TRBJ1-3; D is unclear. Trimming took 4 bases from V and 4 from J, leaving 2 bases between them. The length of the CDR3 is 11 residues. The germline V gene encodes CDR1 MGHRA and CDR2 YSYEKL. CDR3 sequence: CASSPGNTIYF. CDR3 sequence (DNA): TGCGCCAGCAGCCCCGGAAACACCATATATTTT.

A note on this clone: The identical CDR3 is also encoded by other nucleotide sequences in the sample. The rearrangement links TRBV4-1 to TRBJ2-7; 10 nucleotides match TRBD1. Germline V CDR1 and CDR2: MGHRA, YSYEKL. The CDR3 loop spans 16 amino acids. With 2 bases clipped from V and 7 bases from J, the junction kept 11 bases outside the gene matches. The CDR3 here is CASSQSPGQGSGEQYF. The CDR3 DNA reads TGCGCCAGCAGCCAATCGCCGGGACAGGGGTCTGGAGAGCAGTACTTC.

This rearrangement joins TRBV7-3 to TRBJ2-7; 8 bases map to TRBD1. With V trimmed by 6 bases and J by 4 bases, 14 bases remained unmatched. Germline V gene data show CDR1 as SGHTA and CDR2 as FQGTGA. The CDR3 spans 16 residues. The CDR3 DNA sequence: TGTGCCAGCAGGGACCCAGGGGGCACGAAACCGTACGAGCAGTACTTC. This sequence encodes CASRDPGGTKPYEQYF. Full variable domain (missing parts from reference TRBV7-3 and TRBJ2-7): GAGVSQTPSNKVTEKGKYVELRCDPISGHTALYWYRQSLGQGPEFLIYFQGTGAADDSGLPNDRFFAVRPEGSVSTLKIQRTERGDSAVYLCASRDPGGTKPYEQYFGPGTRLTVT.

This clone was counted between two and nine times. The rearrangement joins TRBV7-9 to TRBJ1-6, with D unresolved. The CDR3 extends over 15 amino acids. Germline values: CDR1 SEHNR, CDR2 FQNEAQ (reference sequence). V gave up 5 bases and J gave up 10 bases, with 18 bases separating them. For the CDR3, the DNA is TGTGCCAGCAGCGCGCCGGACGGGCAAGGGTCACCCCTCCACTTT. Its protein is CASSAPDGQGSPLHF.

The rearrangement links TRBV2 to TRBJ2-3; no clear D. Germline CDR1 and CDR2: SNHLY and FYNNEI. Trimming shortened V by 2 bases and J by 2 bases, and 8 bases separated the two germline ends. The length of the CDR3 is 14 residues. The CDR3 bases are TGTGCCAGCAGTGAAAGTGGAGACACAGATACGCAGTATTTT. Its protein is CASSESGDTDTQYF.

As to this clone: The sample has other DNA sequences that encode this CDR3 too. This chain connects TRBV15 to TRBJ1-5; no clear D gene. The germline gives CDR1 LNHNV, CDR2 YYDKDF (reference sequence). Deletions cut 0 bases from V and 0 bases from J, with 3 bases between. This CDR3 has 14 residues. The CDR3 nucleotides read TGTGCCACCAGCAGAGACCGTAGCAATCAGCCCCAGCATTTT. It yields the protein CATSRDRSNQPQHF.

This clone was counted only a few times. This chain links TRBV5-1 with TRBJ1-1; D is unresolved. CDR1 is SGHRS, CDR2 YFSETQ, per germline. V shed 2 bases and J shed 5 bases, with 7 bases lying between them. The CDR3 extends over 12 amino acids. This CDR3 reads CASSFGATEAFF. The CDR3 coding sequence is TGCGCCAGCAGCTTTGGTGCTACTGAAGCTTTCTTT.

The V call is TRBV7-3, the J call TRBJ2-3; D gene uncertain. The CDR3 runs to 16 residues. V was shortened by 5 bases and J by 0 bases, with 15 bases between the two germline ends. Germline values: CDR1 SGHTA, CDR2 FQGTGA. This chain's CDR3 is CASSPPPGTSTDTQYF. The CDR3 nucleotides read TGTGCCAGCAGCCCACCCCCGGGCACAAGCACAGATACGCAGTATTTT.

V and J are TRBV6-5 and TRBJ2-7; D is unresolved. CDR1 and CDR2 from the germline V gene are MNHEY and SVGAGI. Between the trimmed V and J ends, which lost 2 bases and 2 bases, there was a span of 10 bases. The CDR3 totals 14 residues. The CDR3 bases are TGTGCCAGCAGTTACACCGAAACCCCCTACGAGCAGTACTTC. Amino acid sequence: CASSYTETPYEQYF.

Concerning this clone itself: A read error is likely, as this CDR3 ends without the conserved phenylalanine or tryptophan. Because the CDR3's place on the DNA is in doubt, the DNA is left out and the CDR3 is given as listed by TCRdb. The CDR3 spells CASSLGLAGGTL. The chain uses TRBV5-4 and TRBJ2-3; TRBD2 reflects the table's D call only, with no check against the DNA. The germline gives CDR1 SGHNT, CDR2 YYREEE (reference sequence). Inclusive of both ends, the CDR3 amounts to 12 amino acids.

The chain has TRBV30 and TRBJ2-5; perhaps TRBD1 as D (5 bases). The CDR3 extends over 13 amino acids. Germline V lookup: CDR1 GTSNPN, CDR2 SVGIG (reference sequence). V lost 1 base, J lost 2 bases, and 8 bases lay in between. CDR3 coding DNA: TGTGCCTGGAGTGGACAGCCTCAAGAGACCCAGTACTTC. The encoded protein is CAWSGQPQETQYF.

This clone occurred a few times. This chain joins TRBV6-4 and TRBJ2-1, with D perhaps matching TRBD2 (7 bases). Germline V gene sequence: CDR1 MRHNA, CDR2 SNTAGT. The CDR3 covers 15 residues. V lost 2 bases and J 6 bases, leaving 14 bases between the germline ends. The CDR3 is CASSDEGGPSNEQFF. The CDR3 nucleotides read TGTGCCAGCAGTGACGAGGGGGGGCCTTCCAATGAGCAGTTCTTC.

This clone was counted between two and nine times. The CDR3 loop is CASSPQQGFEQYF. The DNA for the CDR3 is TGCGCCAGCAGCCCCCAACAGGGGTTCGAGCAGTACTTC. The chain has TRBV5-1 and TRBJ2-7; 7 bases map to TRBD1. The germline V gene has CDR1 SGHRS and CDR2 YFSETQ. Trimming removed 4 bases from V and 6 bases from J; junction bases left unmatched: 7. There are 13 residues in the CDR3.

The chain joins TRBV18 to TRBJ2-2, with D perhaps given as TRBD1 or TRBD2 (6 bases each). The length of the CDR3 is 16 residues. Germline loops: CDR1 KGHSH, CDR2 LQKENI. Trimming stripped 6 bases from V and 2 bases from J, with 16 bases between. The DNA of the CDR3 is TGTGCCAGCTCCCCGGGGGCGCTCCTTAACACCGGGGAGCTGTTTTTT. Translation gives CASSPGALLNTGELFF. The complete variable domain, with remaining parts taken from reference TRBV18 and TRBJ2-2, reads NAGVMQNPRHLVRRRGQEARLRCSPMKGHSHVYWYRQLPEEGLKFMVYLQKENIIDESGMPKERFSAEFPKEGPSILRIQQVVRGDSAAYFCASSPGALLNTGELFFGEGSRLTVL.

This rearrangement joins TRBV10-3 to TRBJ1-2; tentatively, D is TRBD1 (5 bases). Germline V gives CDR1 ENHRY, CDR2 SYGVKD. V lost 9 bases to trimming and J lost 4 bases, with 15 bases between them. The CDR3 covers 13 residues. The CDR3 nucleotides read TGTGCCATTGGCCCGGGGGGAGGCTATGGCTACACCTTC. Its translation is CAIGPGGGYGYTF.

V is TRBV7-3 and J is TRBJ2-7, with D possibly TRBD2 on 6 matching bases. The CDR3 loop spans 16 amino acids. V lost 4 bases and J 3 bases, leaving 19 bases between the germline ends. Germline V lookup: CDR1 SGHTA, CDR2 FQGTGA. The CDR3 sequence: CASSSPGGGRFYEQYF. The CDR3 DNA reads TGTGCCAGCAGCTCCCCCGGTGGAGGGAGATTCTACGAGCAGTACTTC.